This entry features one T cell receptor (beta chain) sequence. The CDR3 runs to 16 residues. Trimming removed 7 bases at V and 0 bases at J, with 18 bases between. Germline V lookup: CDR1 SQVTM, CDR2 ANQGSEA. The sample is drawn from a study of regulatory T cells in long-lasting Graves disease. Building of the TCR beta libraries involved iRepertoire HTBI primers and Arm-PCR of CDR3 regions. TCRdb passed the multiplex PCR reads through MiXCR, listing each CDR3 protein once. The table includes about 360,000 distinct CDR3 sequences, roughly 17% detected once. Time point given: newly diagnosed GD, antithyroid drugs for less than 3 months. Extracted PBMC RNA gave rise to the TCR library. From an endocrinology department in Xi'an, China, came the patients. In addition, the sample was reused for a study of T cells in Graves' hyperthyroidism and ophthalmopathy. That work adds: Diagnoses were established using clinical symptoms, serum thyroxine and TRAb, thyroid ultrasound and orbital computed tomography. The TCR CDR3 was amplified in a first-round RT-PCR using the HTBI primer set. Peripheral blood also featured most of the thyroid clonotypes expanded above 0.001.

This clonotype was obtained from a woman aged 18-35 years with Graves disease. The chain uses TRBV29-1 and TRBJ1-4, with D perhaps TRBD1 (5 bases). This material consisted of peripheral blood mononuclear cells (PBMCs), taken at new diagnosis, from a patient treated with antithyroid drugs. The DNA for the CDR3 is TGCAGCGGGAGAGGGGTTGGGTTTGCAACTAATGAAAAACTGTTTTTT. This codes for CSGRGVGFATNEKLFF.